Listed below are T cell receptor beta chains from one sample, sequenced in a study of T-cell memory formation after mild COVID-19. TCRdb re-called the 5' RACE reads with MiXCR, one entry per CDR3 protein. The data show hundreds of thousands of distinct CDR3 sequences, about a fifth seen once. Sequenced sample: PBMCs or a T cell subset sorted from them (not recorded which). The receptor source for this set is an adult woman who had mild COVID-19 (a few samples of this study predate the infection). Cell type and time point are not known. Both conserved end residues are part of each CDR3. The D gene is left open where the match is weak. Size tells how often a clone was seen (once, few, many) or the class of an expanded clone, and some rows leave it out.

v_call: TRBV9; d_call: .; j_call: TRBJ2-7; clone_size: .; cdr3_nt: TGTGCCAGCAGCGTAAATGGGTACTCCTACGAGCAGTACTTC; cdr3_aa: CASSVNGYSYEQYF
v_call: TRBV3-1; d_call: .; j_call: TRBJ1-2; clone_size: few; cdr3_nt: TGTGCCAGCAGCCGACAGAGCCTAAACTATGGCTACACCTTC; cdr3_aa: CASSRQSLNYGYTF
v_call: TRBV7-8; d_call: TRBD1; j_call: TRBJ1-1; clone_size: .; cdr3_nt: TGTGCCAGCAGCGGGCAGGGGGGGGTAACTGAAGCTTTCTTT; cdr3_aa: CASSGQGGVTEAFF
v_call: TRBV5-1; d_call: .; j_call: TRBJ2-1; clone_size: few; cdr3_nt: TGCGCCAGCAGCTGGGGAGAAAGCTCCTACAATGAGCAGTTCTTC; cdr3_aa: CASSWGESSYNEQFF
v_call: TRBV18; d_call: .; j_call: TRBJ1-2; clone_size: few; cdr3_nt: TGTGCCAGCTCACCACCTACCGGGCAGGGGAGAGGCTACACCTTC; cdr3_aa: CASSPPTGQGRGYTF
v_call: TRBV3-1; d_call: .; j_call: TRBJ2-5; clone_size: .; cdr3_nt: TGTGCCAGCAGCCACGGGATCGAGACCCAGTACTTC; cdr3_aa: CASSHGIETQYF
v_call: TRBV27; d_call: .; j_call: TRBJ1-2; clone_size: many; cdr3_nt: TGTGCCAGCAGTTTATCTCGTGGGGGAGGGTATGGCTACACCTTC; cdr3_aa: CASSLSRGGGYGYTF
v_call: TRBV12-3/TRBV12-4; d_call: TRBD1; j_call: TRBJ1-3; clone_size: .; cdr3_nt: TGTGCCAGCAGTTCGACAGGGGGCAACAATTTT; cdr3_aa: CASSSTGGNNF
v_call: TRBV25-1; d_call: .; j_call: TRBJ2-2; clone_size: few; cdr3_nt: TGTGCCAGCAGGACGGCAGGGAACACCGGGGAGCTGTTTTTT; cdr3_aa: CASRTAGNTGELFF
v_call: TRBV4-2; d_call: .; j_call: TRBJ1-4; clone_size: few; cdr3_nt: TGTGCCAGCAGCCCGAGGGCTGGGACAACTAATGAAAAACTGTTTTTT; cdr3_aa: CASSPRAGTTNEKLFF
v_call: TRBV5-5; d_call: .; j_call: TRBJ1-1; clone_size: few; cdr3_nt: TGTGCCAGCAGCGCCGAGAGACTAGACCAACCGAACACTGAAGCTTTCTTT; cdr3_aa: CASSAERLDQPNTEAFF
v_call: TRBV6-2/TRBV6-3; d_call: .; j_call: TRBJ1-2; clone_size: .; cdr3_nt: TGTGCCAGCAGCCCCACACGACTCTATGGCTACACCTTC; cdr3_aa: CASSPTRLYGYTF
v_call: TRBV5-1; d_call: .; j_call: TRBJ2-7; clone_size: .; cdr3_nt: TGCGCCAGCAGCCAGGACACGGAAGGGCGCGAGCAGTACTTC; cdr3_aa: CASSQDTEGREQYF
v_call: TRBV7-2; d_call: .; j_call: TRBJ2-5; clone_size: few; cdr3_nt: TGTGCCAGCAGCTTAGTTGGGGAGGTGATTGAGACCCAGTACTTC; cdr3_aa: CASSLVGEVIETQYF
v_call: TRBV19; d_call: TRBD1; j_call: TRBJ1-2; clone_size: once; cdr3_nt: TGTGCCAGTAGTATCGGGACAGCTAACTATGGCTACACCTTC; cdr3_aa: CASSIGTANYGYTF
v_call: TRBV5-6; d_call: .; j_call: TRBJ1-1; clone_size: few; cdr3_nt: TGTGCCAGCAGCTTGGGATTTCGAGGCGACACTGAAGCTTTCTTT; cdr3_aa: CASSLGFRGDTEAFF
v_call: TRBV20-1; d_call: TRBD2; j_call: TRBJ2-7; clone_size: few; cdr3_nt: TGCAGTGCTAGCAGGCTAGCGGCATCGTGGGAGCAGTACTTC; cdr3_aa: CSASRLAASWEQYF
v_call: TRBV15; d_call: TRBD1; j_call: TRBJ2-5; clone_size: many; cdr3_nt: TGTGCCACCAGCAGAGATCGACAGGGAGAGACCCAGTACTTC; cdr3_aa: CATSRDRQGETQYF
v_call: TRBV29-1; d_call: .; j_call: TRBJ2-5; clone_size: .; cdr3_nt: TGCAGCGTTGAAGAGCGGGGCTACGTCCAAGAGACCCAGTACTTC; cdr3_aa: CSVEERGYVQETQYF
v_call: TRBV7-2; d_call: TRBD2; j_call: TRBJ2-3; clone_size: few; cdr3_nt: TGTGCCAGCAGCTCCGACGGGGCGGGAGTACGAGATACGCAGTATTTT; cdr3_aa: CASSSDGAGVRDTQYF
v_call: TRBV20-1; d_call: .; j_call: TRBJ2-2; clone_size: .; cdr3_nt: TGCAGTGCTAGCACCAGGGGAGGCGGGGAGCTGTTTTTT; cdr3_aa: CSASTRGGGELFF
v_call: TRBV2; d_call: .; j_call: TRBJ1-2; clone_size: .; cdr3_nt: TGTGCCAGCGCTGGGGACTATGGCTACACCTTC; cdr3_aa: CASAGDYGYTF
v_call: TRBV5-1; d_call: TRBD2; j_call: TRBJ2-3; clone_size: .; cdr3_nt: TGCGCCAGCAGCTTGGTCCCGGGACTAGCGGGGGGTGCAGATACGCAGTATTTT; cdr3_aa: CASSLVPGLAGGADTQYF
v_call: TRBV6-1; d_call: TRBD1; j_call: TRBJ1-2; clone_size: .; cdr3_nt: TGTGCCAGCAGAAAGACAGGGGGCTTCGACTATGGCTACACCTTC; cdr3_aa: CASRKTGGFDYGYTF
v_call: TRBV3-1; d_call: .; j_call: TRBJ2-3; clone_size: many; cdr3_nt: TGTGCCAGCAGCCAAGAGAGGGATACGCAGTATTTT; cdr3_aa: CASSQERDTQYF
v_call: TRBV2; d_call: .; j_call: TRBJ2-7; clone_size: .; cdr3_nt: TGTGCCAGCAGTTCGGGACGGGCCTACGAGCAGTACTTC; cdr3_aa: CASSSGRAYEQYF
v_call: TRBV6-2/TRBV6-3; d_call: TRBD2; j_call: TRBJ2-3; clone_size: .; cdr3_nt: TGTGCCAGTGCGGGAGTCAGCACAGATACGCAGTATTTT; cdr3_aa: CASAGVSTDTQYF
v_call: TRBV28; d_call: .; j_call: TRBJ2-5; clone_size: .; cdr3_nt: TGTGCCAGCAAGCTGGGCGGGACGCAAGAGACCCAGTACTTC; cdr3_aa: CASKLGGTQETQYF
v_call: TRBV25-1; d_call: .; j_call: TRBJ2-1; clone_size: .; cdr3_nt: TGTGCCAGCAGTGTTCTTGGGGGTGATGAGCAGTTCTTC; cdr3_aa: CASSVLGGDEQFF
v_call: TRBV7-9; d_call: .; j_call: TRBJ2-1; clone_size: .; cdr3_nt: TGTGCCAGCAGCCGAAAGATGGGCAATGAGCAGTTCTTC; cdr3_aa: CASSRKMGNEQFF
v_call: TRBV29-1; d_call: TRBD1; j_call: TRBJ2-2; clone_size: .; cdr3_nt: TGCAGCGTTGAAGCGGGACAGGGGGCAGGCGGGGAGCTGTTTTTT; cdr3_aa: CSVEAGQGAGGELFF
v_call: TRBV2; d_call: .; j_call: TRBJ1-3; clone_size: .; cdr3_nt: TGTGCCAGCAGTGTCCTAATCGGTCTGGGAGGACCCGAATTT; cdr3_aa: CASSVLIGLGGPEF
v_call: TRBV15; d_call: .; j_call: TRBJ2-5; clone_size: .; cdr3_nt: TGTGCCACCAGCAGAGCTGGGTCGACCGAAGAGACCCAGTACTTC; cdr3_aa: CATSRAGSTEETQYF
v_call: TRBV25-1; d_call: TRBD1; j_call: TRBJ2-7; clone_size: .; cdr3_nt: TGTGCCAGCAGTCGACAGGACAGGGGGAGCTACGAGCAGTACTTC; cdr3_aa: CASSRQDRGSYEQYF
v_call: TRBV5-4; d_call: .; j_call: TRBJ1-1; clone_size: .; cdr3_nt: TGTGCCAGCAGCTTGTCTAGGCTGAACACTGAAGCTTTCTTT; cdr3_aa: CASSLSRLNTEAFF
v_call: TRBV27; d_call: .; j_call: TRBJ1-2; clone_size: many; cdr3_nt: TGTGCCAGCAGCACCGCTCAGGGTGGCTACACCTTC; cdr3_aa: CASSTAQGGYTF
v_call: TRBV5-1; d_call: .; j_call: TRBJ2-2; clone_size: .; cdr3_nt: TGCGCCAGCAGCTTGACCAACCCCGACACCGGGGAGCTGTTTTTT; cdr3_aa: CASSLTNPDTGELFF
v_call: TRBV6-5; d_call: TRBD1; j_call: TRBJ2-5; clone_size: .; cdr3_nt: TGTGCCAGCAGTTGGCCGGGACAGCAAGAGACCCAGTACTTC; cdr3_aa: CASSWPGQQETQYF
v_call: TRBV4-3; d_call: .; j_call: TRBJ1-3; clone_size: .; cdr3_nt: TGCGCCAGCAGCCAAGACCAGCCACTATCGAACTCTGGAAACACCATATATTTT; cdr3_aa: CASSQDQPLSNSGNTIYF
v_call: TRBV7-9; d_call: .; j_call: TRBJ1-1; clone_size: .; cdr3_nt: TGTGCCAGCAGCTTATCTCAGTTGAACACTGAAGCTTTCTTT; cdr3_aa: CASSLSQLNTEAFF
v_call: TRBV18; d_call: TRBD1; j_call: TRBJ2-4; clone_size: .; cdr3_nt: TGTGCCAGCTCACCACGGACAGGGGCCAAAAACATTCAGTACTTC; cdr3_aa: CASSPRTGAKNIQYF
v_call: TRBV5-1; d_call: .; j_call: TRBJ2-3; clone_size: few; cdr3_nt: TGCGCCAGCAGCTTTTTTGAGCTTCCTAGCACAGATACGCAGTATTTT; cdr3_aa: CASSFFELPSTDTQYF
v_call: TRBV12-3/TRBV12-4; d_call: .; j_call: TRBJ2-2; clone_size: .; cdr3_nt: TGTGCCAGCAGTCTTCTTGTAACCGGGGAGCTGTTTTTT; cdr3_aa: CASSLLVTGELFF
v_call: TRBV12-3/TRBV12-4; d_call: TRBD1; j_call: TRBJ2-1; clone_size: many; cdr3_nt: TGTGCCAGCAGGATACAGGGGTCTTACTCCTACAATGAGCAGTTCTTC; cdr3_aa: CASRIQGSYSYNEQFF
v_call: TRBV30; d_call: TRBD2; j_call: TRBJ2-1; clone_size: .; cdr3_nt: TGTGCCTGGAGTGTAGGTCTAGCGGTATACAATGAGCAGTTCTTC; cdr3_aa: CAWSVGLAVYNEQFF
v_call: TRBV20-1; d_call: TRBD1; j_call: TRBJ2-2; clone_size: few; cdr3_nt: TGCAGTGCTGGGGACAGGGGGGGGGTCACCGGGGAGCTGTTTTTT; cdr3_aa: CSAGDRGGVTGELFF
v_call: TRBV5-6; d_call: TRBD1; j_call: TRBJ2-1; clone_size: many; cdr3_nt: TGTGCCAGCAGCCCGGGACAGCAACGGCAGTTCTTC; cdr3_aa: CASSPGQQRQFF